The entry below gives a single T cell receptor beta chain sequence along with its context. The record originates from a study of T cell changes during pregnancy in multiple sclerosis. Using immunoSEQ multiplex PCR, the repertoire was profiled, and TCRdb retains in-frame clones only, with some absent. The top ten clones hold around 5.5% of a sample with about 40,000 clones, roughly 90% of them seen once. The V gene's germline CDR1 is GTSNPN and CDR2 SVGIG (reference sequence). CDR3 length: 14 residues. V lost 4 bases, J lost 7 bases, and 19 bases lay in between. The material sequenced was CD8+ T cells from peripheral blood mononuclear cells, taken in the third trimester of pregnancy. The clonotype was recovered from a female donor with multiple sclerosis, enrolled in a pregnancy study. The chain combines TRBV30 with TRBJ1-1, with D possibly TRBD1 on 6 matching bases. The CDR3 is CAWNEGGDAFEAFF. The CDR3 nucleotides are TGTGCCTGGAACGAAGGGGGAGACGCTTTTGAAGCTTTCTTT.